The rows below give T cell receptor beta chains drawn from one sample of a study of beta chain features in type 1 diabetes. Produced via immunoSEQ multiplex PCR; TCRdb's table is partial and in-frame only. The sample yields under 300,000 clones, 20% to 25% seen once. Material: naive CD4+ T cells from blood. All receptors derive from a woman aged 25 to 45 with type 1 diabetes. Both conserved end residues are part of each CDR3. The D gene is left open where the match is weak. A row's size may be missing; if present it is once, few, many or a size class.

cdr3_nt cdr3_aa j_call v_call clone_size d_call
TGCGCCAGCAGCTTGGGACTAGCGCGTCAATACGAGCAGTACTTC CASSLGLARQYEQYF TRBJ2-7 TRBV5-1 - TRBD2
TGTGCCAGCAGCGGTCGGACCCCCGGGAGCGAAGAGACCCAGTACTTC CASSGRTPGSEETQYF TRBJ2-5 TRBV9 - -
TGCGCCAGCAGCTTTTCCGACAACAATGAGCAGTTCTTC CASSFSDNNEQFF TRBJ2-1 TRBV5-1 - -
TGCAGCCTGTGGACTAGCGGAATCGAGACCCAGTACTTC CSLWTSGIETQYF TRBJ2-5 TRBV29-1 few TRBD2
TGTGCCTGTGCATCGCGGAGCTCTGGGGCCAACGTCCTGACTTTC CACASRSSGANVLTF TRBJ2-6 TRBV30 - -
TGTGCCAGCAGCCAGAGGGGGAGGGCCGCAGATACGCAGTATTTT CASSQRGRAADTQYF TRBJ2-3 TRBV7-9 - -
TGTGCCAGCAGCGTCGCGCCTCCAGGGGCTGGGGCCAACGTCCTGACTTTC CASSVAPPGAGANVLTF TRBJ2-6 TRBV5-4 - -
TGTGCCAGCAGTGAATATAGAGGGTCGAGTGGCTACACCTTC CASSEYRGSSGYTF TRBJ1-2 TRBV25-1 few -
TGTGCCAGTAGTGTTCGGAATGAGCAGTTCTTC CASSVRNEQFF TRBJ2-1 TRBV19 few -
TGCGCCAGCAGCATACCGACAGAGTCTAAGCAGTACTTC CASSIPTESKQYF TRBJ2-7 TRBV5-1 - -
TGCAGCGTAGGACAGGGGGCAGATACGCAGTATTTT CSVGQGADTQYF TRBJ2-3 TRBV29-1 few TRBD1
TGTGCCAGCAGCTTATCAGGGTTTCGGGATCAGCCCCAGCATTTT CASSLSGFRDQPQHF TRBJ1-5 TRBV7-9 few -
TGCAGCGTTGGATATACAGGGTTGGTGAACACTGAAGCTTTCTTT CSVGYTGLVNTEAFF TRBJ1-1 TRBV29-1 - -
TGTGCCTGGAGTATTCAGGAGAACACTGAAGCTTTCTTT CAWSIQENTEAFF TRBJ1-1 TRBV30 - -
TGCGCCAGCAGCTTTCAGGGTGGCAATCAGCCCCAGCATTTT CASSFQGGNQPQHF TRBJ1-5 TRBV5-1 few -
TGTGCCAGCAGTTTGCCAGGGGGATATAGCAATCAGCCCCAGCATTTT CASSLPGGYSNQPQHF TRBJ1-5 TRBV28 - TRBD1
TGTGCCAGTAGTACCGGGACTAGCGAGCCGTCGAGTCGGTACTTC CASSTGTSEPSSRYF TRBJ2-7 TRBV19 - TRBD2
TGTGCCAGCAGCCCACTAGCGGGACTTGCCTACGAGCAGTACTTC CASSPLAGLAYEQYF TRBJ2-7 TRBV6-1 few TRBD2
TGTGCCAGCAGCCAAGACGGGGAGGGTAGCAATCAGCCCCAGCATTTT CASSQDGEGSNQPQHF TRBJ1-5 TRBV14 - -
TGCGCCAGCTCCAAGAGGGGGCCCAGCGGCTATGGCTACACCTTC CASSKRGPSGYGYTF TRBJ1-2 TRBV23-1 - TRBD1
TGTGCCATCACGCCGACAGGGGCTACGAGCTCCTACGAGCAGTACTTC CAITPTGATSSYEQYF TRBJ2-7 TRBV10-3 - TRBD1
TGTGCCAGCAGTGAAGGACCGGGACAGGGGGCAGGGACCCAGTACTTC CASSEGPGQGAGTQYF TRBJ2-5 TRBV6-1 - TRBD1
TGTGCCAGCAGTTACTCGACGGCCGGGAGAATGTACGAGCAGTACTTC CASSYSTAGRMYEQYF TRBJ2-7 TRBV6-5 - -
TGTGCCAGTAGTATAGCCCGGAGTGGCTACACCTTC CASSIARSGYTF TRBJ1-2 TRBV19 few -
TGTGCCAGCAGCTCGCGGGGACTAGCGGGAAACAATGAGCAGTTCTTC CASSSRGLAGNNEQFF TRBJ2-1 TRBV7-8 - TRBD2
TGTGCCTGGTCACAGGGGGCGATAGGACAGCCCCAGCATTTT CAWSQGAIGQPQHF TRBJ1-5 TRBV30 - TRBD1
TGTGCCAGCAGTGAGGCTGGAACTAGCGGGAATCCCTACAATGAGCAGTTCTTC CASSEAGTSGNPYNEQFF TRBJ2-1 TRBV2 - TRBD2
TGCAGCGTTGCGGGACAGGGATCCTACGAGCAGTACTTC CSVAGQGSYEQYF TRBJ2-7 TRBV29-1 - TRBD1
TGCAGCGTGGACAGGGTGAACACTGAAGCTTTCTTT CSVDRVNTEAFF TRBJ1-1 TRBV29-1 - TRBD1
TGTGCCAGCAGCCTCAACTCGGACAGGGAAGCTTTCTTT CASSLNSDREAFF TRBJ1-1 TRBV7-9 - TRBD1
TGCGCCAGCAGCTCCGTTGTGTGGAACACTGAAGCTTTCTTT CASSSVVWNTEAFF TRBJ1-1 TRBV5-1 - -
TGTGCCAGCAGCGAGACTGGCTCTGGGGCCAACGTCCTGACTTTC CASSETGSGANVLTF TRBJ2-6 TRBV7-8 few -
TGTGCCAGCACCCCCGCAAGGCCGGGACTGGGGGAAGGAGGGCAGTATTTT CASTPARPGLGEGGQYF TRBJ2-3 TRBV27 - -
TGTGCCACTAAATCCAGGTTCTCTGGGGCCAACGTCCTGACTTTC CATKSRFSGANVLTF TRBJ2-6 TRBV27 once -
TGTGCCAGCAGCAAAGCGCTCGGAGCGGGAGGCTCCTACGAGCAGTACTTC CASSKALGAGGSYEQYF TRBJ2-7 TRBV21-1 - -
TGCGCCAGCAGCCAAGTTAGGGGGCGGTCGGACACCGGGGAGCTGTTTTTT CASSQVRGRSDTGELFF TRBJ2-2 TRBV4-1 few TRBD1
TGCGCCAGCAGCTTGGCCGGACTAGCGGGAGTAAATGAGCAGTTCTTC CASSLAGLAGVNEQFF TRBJ2-1 TRBV5-1 few TRBD2
TGCAGTGCTAGCACCGGGACTAGCGCGTATTTT CSASTGTSAYF TRBJ2-3 TRBV20-1 few TRBD2
TGTGCCGGGCGGGACAGCCACACTGAAGCTTTCTTT CAGRDSHTEAFF TRBJ1-1 TRBV10-3 few TRBD1
TGTGCCAGCAGCTCCCTCGGGACTAGCGGGATCAATGAGCAGTTCTTC CASSSLGTSGINEQFF TRBJ2-1 TRBV11-2 few TRBD2
TGTGCTAGTGGCCGGGACAGGTATGTCAATGAGCAGTTCTTC CASGRDRYVNEQFF TRBJ2-1 TRBV12-5 few TRBD1
TGTGCCAGCAGCTTAGTCCCTGCTAGATCCCCTTACAATGAGCAGTTCTTC CASSLVPARSPYNEQFF TRBJ2-1 TRBV7-9 few -